This is a list of T cell receptor beta chains from one sample in a study of blood T cell repertoires in COVID-19. The method was immunoSEQ multiplex PCR; TCRdb's version includes in-frame clones alone and lacks a portion of them. The sample records tens of thousands of clones, 70% to 90% being singletons. Specimen: peripheral blood. Receptor source: a woman older than 75 with acute or convalescent COVID-19. Both conserved end residues are part of each CDR3. The D gene is left open where the match is weak. The listing skips clone size in some rows; elsewhere it reads once, few, many or a size class.

v_gene,len,abundance,d_gene,j_gene,CDR3aa,CDR3nt
TRBV28,13,once,NA,TRBJ2-7,CASSLLNGGEQYF,TGTGCCAGCAGTTTATTAAACGGAGGGGAGCAGTACTTC
TRBV5-1,14,NA,NA,TRBJ1-2,CASSLAQSTMGYTF,TGCGCCAGCAGCTTGGCTCAGTCAACTATGGGCTACACCTTC
TRBV19,14,few,TRBD2,TRBJ2-5,CASTPGLAEETQYF,TGTGCCAGTACTCCGGGACTAGCGGAAGAGACCCAGTACTTC
TRBV2,18,NA,TRBD2,TRBJ2-1,CASRPLAGGSFSYNEQFF,TGTGCCAGCAGACCTCTAGCGGGGGGGTCCTTCTCCTACAATGAGCAGTTCTTC
TRBV10-3,15,once,TRBD1,TRBJ1-2,CAIGGQDSRNYGYTF,TGTGCCATCGGTGGACAGGACTCAAGGAACTATGGCTACACCTTC
TRBV5-1,15,NA,TRBD1,TRBJ1-6,CASSLGQGARSPLHF,TGCGCCAGCAGCTTGGGACAGGGGGCTCGGTCACCCCTCCACTTT
TRBV9,15,NA,TRBD2,TRBJ2-7,CASSVDVAGYYEQYF,TGTGCCAGCAGCGTAGACGTAGCGGGGTACTACGAGCAGTACTTC
TRBV11-1,11,NA,NA,TRBJ2-1,CATSGDHEQFF,TGTGCCACTTCAGGGGACCATGAGCAGTTCTTC
TRBV5-1,12,NA,NA,TRBJ2-3,CASSLSTDTQYF,TGCGCCAGCAGCCTGAGCACAGATACGCAGTATTTT
TRBV6-5,12,NA,NA,TRBJ2-2,CASTSTTGELFF,TGTGCCAGCACCTCTACGACCGGGGAGCTGTTTTTT
TRBV6-6,13,NA,TRBD1,TRBJ1-1,CASSQNAVTGSFF,TGTGCCAGCAGCCAAAACGCGGTGACAGGGTCTTTCTTT
TRBV2,14,NA,NA,TRBJ2-1,CASSGIGGFNEQFF,TGTGCCAGCAGTGGCATAGGAGGGTTCAATGAGCAGTTCTTC
TRBV19,17,NA,TRBD1,TRBJ2-6,CASKRDRVQSGANVLTF,TGTGCCAGCAAAAGGGACAGGGTTCAATCTGGGGCCAACGTCCTGACTTTC
TRBV18,15,once,NA,TRBJ2-1,CASSSSTAIYNEQFF,TGTGCCAGCTCCTCCAGCACAGCAATATACAATGAGCAGTTCTTC
TRBV6-5,15,NA,NA,TRBJ1-5,CASKPRGHGNQPQHF,TGTGCCAGCAAACCTAGGGGCCATGGCAATCAGCCCCAGCATTTT
TRBV6-6,15,once,TRBD2,TRBJ2-1,CASIFGLAGGNEQFF,TGTGCCAGCATCTTCGGACTAGCGGGCGGAAATGAGCAGTTCTTC
TRBV28,13,NA,NA,TRBJ1-1,CASSPQRTNEAFF,TGTGCCAGCAGCCCACAGAGGACTAATGAAGCTTTCTTT
TRBV7-2,16,NA,NA,TRBJ2-3,CASSFGNTLSTDTQYF,TGTGCCAGCAGCTTTGGTAACACCCTCAGCACAGATACGCAGTATTTT
TRBV29-1,12,NA,NA,TRBJ1-3,CSVDGGGNTIYF,TGCAGCGTTGATGGAGGAGGAAACACCATATATTTT
TRBV12-3/TRBV12-4,12,NA,NA,TRBJ1-4,CASSLIGEKLFF,TGTGCCAGCAGTTTAATCGGGGAAAAACTGTTTTTT
TRBV24-1,17,NA,NA,TRBJ2-6,CATGRYQTGSGANVLTF,TGTGCCACCGGTCGGTACCAAACAGGGAGCGGGGCCAACGTCCTGACTTTC
TRBV19,15,NA,TRBD1,TRBJ1-5,CASSRTSGGGQPQHF,TGTGCCAGTAGTCGTACATCAGGGGGAGGCCAGCCCCAGCATTTT
TRBV29-1,13,NA,NA,TRBJ2-3,CSVGVVDLDTQYF,TGCAGCGTTGGAGTGGTAGATTTGGATACGCAGTATTTT
TRBV11-2,16,NA,TRBD1,TRBJ1-3,CASSRRGTASGNTIYF,TGTGCCAGCAGCCGACGCGGGACAGCCTCTGGAAACACCATATATTTT
TRBV11-3,16,once,TRBD2,TRBJ2-1,CASSPATSGGHNEQFF,TGTGCCAGCAGCCCCGCGACTAGCGGGGGGCACAATGAGCAGTTCTTC
TRBV28,13,NA,NA,TRBJ1-2,CASSLERRISFTF,TGTGCCAGCAGTTTAGAGAGAAGAATCTCCTTTACCTTC
TRBV9,12,NA,NA,TRBJ2-3,CASSPHPGAQYF,TGTGCCAGCAGCCCCCATCCCGGGGCGCAGTATTTT
TRBV28,13,NA,NA,TRBJ1-1,CASGLSRNTEAFF,TGTGCCAGCGGCCTTTCAAGGAACACTGAAGCTTTCTTT
TRBV30,16,NA,TRBD1,TRBJ1-6,CAWSLLGQGKISPLHF,TGTGCCTGGAGCCTCCTTGGACAGGGAAAGATTTCACCCCTCCACTTT
TRBV11-1,14,NA,NA,TRBJ2-3,CASSLVPSADTQYF,TGTGCCAGCAGCTTAGTCCCTAGCGCAGATACGCAGTATTTT
TRBV7-2,14,NA,TRBD2,TRBJ2-1,CASTPGRGRDEQFF,TGTGCCAGCACCCCGGGGAGGGGTCGAGATGAGCAGTTCTTC
TRBV19,15,NA,NA,TRBJ1-5,CASSLNWSPDQPQHF,TGTGCCAGTAGTCTAAATTGGTCCCCTGATCAGCCCCAGCATTTT
TRBV14,16,NA,NA,TRBJ2-2,CASSQESQGPTGELFF,TGTGCCAGCAGCCAAGAGAGTCAGGGGCCCACCGGGGAGCTGTTTTTT
TRBV30,13,NA,TRBD1,TRBJ1-5,CAWGQGPNQPQHF,TGTGCCTGGGGACAGGGGCCGAATCAGCCCCAGCATTTT
TRBV30,15,once,TRBD1,TRBJ1-5,CAWSEGTGGFQPQHF,TGTGCCTGGAGTGAAGGGACAGGGGGCTTTCAGCCCCAGCATTTT
TRBV9,15,NA,TRBD1,TRBJ1-4,CASSVEAGGREKLFF,TGTGCCAGCAGCGTAGAGGCAGGGGGGAGAGAAAAACTGTTTTTT
TRBV3-1/TRBV3-2,14,NA,TRBD2,TRBJ2-7,CASTSGGYSYEQYF,TGTGCCAGCACCTCGGGGGGATACTCCTACGAGCAGTACTTC
TRBV6-6,15,NA,NA,TRBJ1-5,CASRMGGGLNQPQHF,TGTGCCAGCAGAATGGGGGGGGGCCTAAATCAGCCCCAGCATTTT
TRBV28,17,NA,TRBD2,TRBJ2-1,CASSSFALAGGRNEQFF,TGTGCCAGCAGTTCCTTTGCCTTAGCGGGAGGCCGCAATGAGCAGTTCTTC
TRBV10-3,11,NA,NA,TRBJ2-7,CAIHMVYEQYF,TGTGCCATACACATGGTCTACGAGCAGTACTTC
TRBV2,15,once,TRBD1,TRBJ2-7,CASSVTGGSSYEQYF,TGTGCCAGCAGTGTTACAGGGGGAAGCTCCTACGAGCAGTACTTC
TRBV27,14,NA,NA,TRBJ2-7,CASRPSGSSYEQYF,TGTGCCAGCAGACCGTCAGGAAGCTCCTACGAGCAGTACTTC
TRBV5-1,16,NA,NA,TRBJ2-3,CASSPLAGLASDTQYF,TGCGCCAGCAGCCCTCTTGCGGGACTTGCTTCTGATACGCAGTATTTT
TRBV18,15,NA,TRBD2,TRBJ2-1,CASSPTSVNYNEQFF,TGTGCCAGCTCACCTACTAGCGTGAATTACAATGAGCAGTTCTTC
TRBV5-1,15,NA,TRBD2,TRBJ2-2,CASSSLAGGTGELFF,TGCGCCAGCAGCTCCCTAGCGGGGGGGACCGGGGAGCTGTTTTTT
TRBV11-2,16,NA,TRBD2,TRBJ2-1,CASSSAVLAGENEQFF,TGTGCCAGCAGCTCCGCAGTACTAGCGGGAGAGAATGAGCAGTTCTTC
TRBV30,18,NA,NA,TRBJ1-1,CAWRGGRGISLMNTEAFF,TGTGCCTGGAGGGGAGGGCGGGGGATATCGCTTATGAACACTGAAGCTTTCTTT
TRBV7-9,14,once,NA,TRBJ2-7,CASSGGTETYEQYF,TGTGCCAGCAGTGGAGGGACCGAGACCTACGAGCAGTACTTC